This TCR beta chain was sequenced in a study of T cell changes during pregnancy in multiple sclerosis. Assay used: immunoSEQ multiplex PCR; TCRdb lists only in-frame clones, some missing. The sample carries around 58,000 clones, roughly 90% recorded once. The ends were cut back, 3 bases at V and 3 bases at J, with 11 bases in the middle. From germline, CDR1 is LNHDA and CDR2 SQIVND (reference sequence). The CDR3 extends over 14 amino acids. V is TRBV19 and J is TRBJ1-1, with no clear D. The sequencing used peripheral blood, collected before pregnancy. The clonotype originates from a female donor with multiple sclerosis, enrolled in a pregnancy study. The CDR3 sequence: CASSIPRADTEAFF. CDR3 DNA: TGTGCCAGTAGTATCCCGCGGGCGGACACTGAAGCTTTCTTT.